This passage covers 6 T cell receptor beta chains from one sample sequenced in a study of cytomegalovirus exposure and HLA in healthy donors. The PCR contained 60 Vbeta and 13 Jbeta primers. The method was immunoSEQ multiplex PCR; TCRdb's version includes in-frame clones alone and lacks a portion of them. Among over 150,000 clones listed, about two thirds were seen once. Sample: PBMCs. These receptors came from a woman in her twenties or thirties in good health and CMV-seronegative.

The table lists this clone with a few counts. The germline gene is not matched at one end of the junction; a read error may be the cause. The V call is TRBV7-7, the J call TRBJ2-5, with D maybe TRBD1 (5 bases). The V gene's germline CDR1 is SSHAT and CDR2 FNYEAQ (reference sequence). The CDR3 has 13 amino acids. The CDR3 here is CASSPRPRATQYF. Written as DNA, the CDR3 is TGTGCTAGCAGCCCCCGCCCCAGGGCAACCCAGTACTTC.

Comments on this clone: The junction does not match germline at one end; this may be a read error. The gene calls are TRBV7-9 and TRBJ1-4, with a possible D match to TRBD1 (5 bases). Germline CDR1 SEHNR, CDR2 FQNEAQ (reference sequence). The CDR3 sequence is 15 residues long. CDR3 bases: TGTTCCAGCAGCTTAGGACGGAGGGGCAATGAAAAACTGTTTTTT. Encoded protein: CSSSLGRRGNEKLFF.

The chain joins TRBV7-2 to TRBJ1-2, with 9 bases matching TRBD1. CDR1 is SGHTA, CDR2 FQGNSA, per germline. V was clipped by 5 bases and J by 7 bases; unmatched bases: 14. The CDR3 is made up of 16 amino acids. The CDR3 loop is CASSPEGQGIEFGYTF. The CDR3 bases are TGTGCCAGCAGCCCCGAGGGACAGGGCATTGAGTTTGGCTACACCTTC. The full variable domain, with the rest looked up from reference TRBV7-2 and TRBJ1-2, is GAGVSQSPSNKVTEKGKDVELRCDPISGHTALYWYRQSLGQGLEFLIYFQGNSAPDKSGLPSDRFSAERTGGSVSTLTIQRTQQEDSAVYLCASSPEGQGIEFGYTFGSGTRLTVV.

This chain connects TRBV28 to TRBJ2-1, with a possible D match to TRBD2 (5 bases). The V and J ends lost 2 bases and 3 bases respectively, with 8 bases between them. The germline V gene has CDR1 MDHEN and CDR2 SYDVKM. The CDR3 runs 14 residues. The CDR3 is CASSLQRSYNEQFF. CDR3 nucleotide sequence: TGTGCCAGCAGTTTACAGCGGAGCTACAATGAGCAGTTCTTC. Based on the CDR3 plus reference TRBV28 and TRBJ2-1, the full variable domain is DVKVTQSSRYLVKRTGEKVFLECVQDMDHENMFWYRQDPGLGLRLIYFSYDVKMKEKGDIPEGYSVSREKKERFSLILESASTNQTSMYLCASSLQRSYNEQFFGPGTRLTVL.

The chain combines TRBV19 with TRBJ2-1, with D possibly being TRBD2 (5 bases). The CDR3 loop spans 14 amino acids. Germline CDR1 is LNHDA and CDR2 is SQIVND (reference sequence). V lost 3 bases and J 6 bases, leaving 12 bases between the germline ends. CDR3 nucleotides: TGTGCCAGTAGTATCGGAGGCGGCCTCAATGAGCAGTTCTTC. Translated: CASSIGGGLNEQFF.

V is TRBV28 and J is TRBJ2-1; 7 positions agree with TRBD1. There are 16 residues in the CDR3. Trimming removed 6 bases from V and 0 bases from J; junction bases left unmatched: 8. The germline CDR1 and CDR2 sequences are MDHEN and SYDVKM. CDR3 residues: CASRSVTGSSYNEQFF. The CDR3 nucleotides read TGTGCCAGCAGGTCGGTGACAGGGAGCTCCTACAATGAGCAGTTCTTC.